These 3 T cell receptor beta chains came from one sample sequenced in a study of blood T cell repertoires in COVID-19. TCRdb's table, derived via immunoSEQ multiplex PCR, lists solely in-frame clones and lacks some. The data contain some 29,000 clones, around 92% of them singletons. The specimen was peripheral blood. The source is a human donor in a cohort sampled during active COVID-19.

The chain links TRBV19 to TRBJ2-4, with TRBD1 identical over 11 bases. CDR3 length: 18 residues. From germline, CDR1 is LNHDA and CDR2 SQIVND (reference sequence). V lost 4 bases, J lost 0 bases, and 8 bases stayed unmatched. CDR3 loop: CASSSRDRGDLAKNIQYF. The CDR3 coding sequence is TGTGCCAGTAGTAGCCGGGACAGGGGGGACCTAGCCAAAAACATTCAGTACTTC. Using reference TRBV19 and TRBJ2-4 for the parts outside the CDR3, the full variable domain is DGGITQSPKYLFRKEGQNVTLSCEQNLNHDAMYWYRQDPGQGLRLIYYSQIVNDFQKGDIAEGYSVSREKKESFPLTVTSAQKNPTAFYLCASSSRDRGDLAKNIQYFGAGTRLSVL.

V usage is TRBV4-1 and J usage is TRBJ1-1; 8 bases fit TRBD1. Trimming at V came to 2 bases and at J to 11 bases, leaving 7 bases not matched to a gene. Germline CDR1 MGHRA, CDR2 YSYEKL. The CDR3 has 13 amino acids. CDR3 DNA sequence: TGCGCCAGCAGCCAACCCATGGACAGGGACGCTTTCTTT. It codes for CASSQPMDRDAFF.

The chain carries TRBV10-3 and TRBJ2-7; TRBD1 is a possible D gene (5 bases). V shed 2 bases and J shed 6 bases, with 14 bases lying between them. Germline CDR1 reads ENHRY; CDR2 reads SYGVKD. The CDR3 length is 14 residues. The CDR3 sequence is CAISEPPTVGEQYF. The CDR3 DNA sequence: TGTGCCATCAGTGAGCCCCCGACAGTCGGCGAGCAGTACTTC.